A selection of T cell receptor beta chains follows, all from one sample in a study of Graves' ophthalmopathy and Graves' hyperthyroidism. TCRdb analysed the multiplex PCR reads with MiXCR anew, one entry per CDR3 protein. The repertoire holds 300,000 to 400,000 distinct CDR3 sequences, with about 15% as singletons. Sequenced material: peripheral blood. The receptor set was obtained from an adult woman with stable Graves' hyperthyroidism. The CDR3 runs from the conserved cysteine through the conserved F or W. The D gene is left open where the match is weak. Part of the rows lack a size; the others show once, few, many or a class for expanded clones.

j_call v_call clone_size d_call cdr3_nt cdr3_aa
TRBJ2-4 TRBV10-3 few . TGTGCTATCAGTGAGACGGGTCCGCTAGCCAAAAACATTCAGTACTTC CAISETGPLAKNIQYF
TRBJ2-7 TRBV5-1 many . TGCGCCAGCAGCTTGGGCGCAAACTCCTACGAGCAGTACTTC CASSLGANSYEQYF
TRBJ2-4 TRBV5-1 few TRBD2 TGCGCCAGCAGCAAGACTAGCGGAGGGGTAAACAAAAACATTCAGTACTTC CASSKTSGGVNKNIQYF
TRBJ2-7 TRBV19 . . TGTGCCAGTAGTACCGGGCTAGGACCCTACGAGCAGTACTTC CASSTGLGPYEQYF
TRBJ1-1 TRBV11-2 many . TGTGCCAGCAGTCCATACAGGGAGGTCACTGAAGCTTTCTTT CASSPYREVTEAFF
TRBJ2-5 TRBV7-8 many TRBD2 TGTGCCAGCAGCTTAGTAGCGGGCCTACCGGCGGAGACCCAGTACTTC CASSLVAGLPAETQYF
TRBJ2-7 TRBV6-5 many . TGTGCCAGCAACCATGGCGGGTACGAGCAGTACTTC CASNHGGYEQYF
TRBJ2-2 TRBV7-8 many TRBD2 TGTGCCAGCAGCTTATTGGGACTAGCGGAAGGAGGGTACACCGGGGAGCTGTTTTTT CASSLLGLAEGGYTGELFF
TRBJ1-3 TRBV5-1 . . TGCGCCAGCACCGGGGGTTCTTGGGGGAGCCGCTCTGGAAACACCATATATTTT CASTGGSWGSRSGNTIYF
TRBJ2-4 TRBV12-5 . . TGTGCTAGTGGTTTGGTACTATCGGGATCCAAAAACATTAAGTACTTC CASGLVLSGSKNIKYF
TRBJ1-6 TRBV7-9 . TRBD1 TGTGCCAGCAGCATTAGAGACAGGGAGGGTCCCCTCCACTTT CASSIRDREGPLHF
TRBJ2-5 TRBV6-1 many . TGTGCCAGCAGTGAACTGTTCGGAGGGACCCAGTACTTC CASSELFGGTQYF
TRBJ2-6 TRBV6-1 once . TGTGCCAGCAGTGGAGAAGGCAGGAACTCTGGGGCCAACGTCCTGACTTTC CASSGEGRNSGANVLTF
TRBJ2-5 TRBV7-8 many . TGTGCCAGCAGCTTTATATCGGGACCCAAGGGGGAGACCCAGTACTTC CASSFISGPKGETQYF
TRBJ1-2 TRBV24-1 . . TGTGCCACCAGTGACCGGGACACGACAGACTATGGCTACACCTTC CATSDRDTTDYGYTF
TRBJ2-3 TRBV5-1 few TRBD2 TGCGCCAGCAGCATCGGGACTAGCGGGACAGATACGCAGTATTTT CASSIGTSGTDTQYF
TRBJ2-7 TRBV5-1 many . TGCGCCAGCAGCTCGAATACCGGGACAAGAAGGGTCGAGCAGTACTTC CASSSNTGTRRVEQYF
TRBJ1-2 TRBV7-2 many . TGTGCCAGCAGCTTAGTAGGGTCGAAGTCTAACTATGGCTACACCTTC CASSLVGSKSNYGYTF
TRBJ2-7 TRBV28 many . TGTGCCAGCAGAGAACCCATCGGAATCCGGCGGGCTAGCTCCTACGAGCAGTACTTC CASREPIGIRRASSYEQYF
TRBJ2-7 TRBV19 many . TGTGCCAGTAGTGATAACGTAGAGCAGTACTTC CASSDNVEQYF
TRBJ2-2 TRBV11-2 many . TGTGCCAGCAGCTTAGAAAGGGTCACCGGGGAGCTGTTTTTT CASSLERVTGELFF
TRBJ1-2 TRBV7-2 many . TGTGCCAGCAGCTTAGGTCCAGGGTTGGCGGCTAACTATGGCTACACCTTC CASSLGPGLAANYGYTF
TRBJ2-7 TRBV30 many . TGTGCCTGGAGTGCCGCCAGGGGCAACGAGCAGTACTTC CAWSAARGNEQYF
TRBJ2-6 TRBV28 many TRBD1 TGTGCCAGCAGGTCCCGCGGGACAGGGAGTGGGGCCAACGTCCTGACTTTC CASRSRGTGSGANVLTF
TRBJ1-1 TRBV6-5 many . TGTGCCAGCAGACCCGGGGGTAACACTGAAGCTTTCTTT CASRPGGNTEAFF
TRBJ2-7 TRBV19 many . TGTGCCAGTAGTATAGCCGACAGCTTCTACGAGCAGTACTTC CASSIADSFYEQYF
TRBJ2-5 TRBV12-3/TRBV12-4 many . TGTGCCAGCAGTTTTTCCTCCGGGCCCCAAGAGACCCAGTACTTC CASSFSSGPQETQYF
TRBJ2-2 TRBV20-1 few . TGCAGTGCTAGAGATTTTCAGGACACCGGGGAGCTGTTTTTT CSARDFQDTGELFF
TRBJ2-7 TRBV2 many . TGTGCCAGCGAGCAGTTGAGGGGTCCCAGGGAGCAGTACTTC CASEQLRGPREQYF
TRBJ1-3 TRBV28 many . TGTGCCAGCAGTGCGGACAGCTCTGGAAACACCATATATTTT CASSADSSGNTIYF
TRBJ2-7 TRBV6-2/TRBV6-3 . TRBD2 TGTGCCAGCAGTTACTCTACGGAGGCGGGGGACGAGCAGTACTTC CASSYSTEAGDEQYF
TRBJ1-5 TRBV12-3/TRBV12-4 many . TGTGCCAGCGCCGGTAGGCAGTCCAATCAGCCCCAGCATTTT CASAGRQSNQPQHF
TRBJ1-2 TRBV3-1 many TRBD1 TGTGCCAGCAGCCAATGGGACAGGGCGAATGGCTACACCTTC CASSQWDRANGYTF
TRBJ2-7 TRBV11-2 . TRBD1 TGTGCCAGCAGCTTAAGGGGGGAGATCGGGACAGGGTATTCCGAGCAGTACTTC CASSLRGEIGTGYSEQYF
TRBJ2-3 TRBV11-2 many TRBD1 TGTGCCAGCAGCCGTCCCGGGACAGTCACAGATACGCAGTATTTT CASSRPGTVTDTQYF
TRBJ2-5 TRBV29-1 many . TGCAGCTCAGTGGCGGGGTTTCAAGAGACCCAGTACTTC CSSVAGFQETQYF
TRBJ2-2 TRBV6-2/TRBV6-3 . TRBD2 TGTGCCAGCACCGAGACTAGCGGGAGATATTTGGGGCTGGTGGAGCTGTTTTTT CASTETSGRYLGLVELFF
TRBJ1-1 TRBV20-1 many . TGCAGTGCTACCTACTCGACAGGGAACACTGAAGCTTTCTTT CSATYSTGNTEAFF
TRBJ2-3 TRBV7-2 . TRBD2 TGTGCCAGCAGCGACGGACTAGTTTCAGATACGCAGTATTTT CASSDGLVSDTQYF
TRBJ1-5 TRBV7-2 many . TGTGCCAGCAGCCTCGTGGGCAATCAGCCCCAGCATTTT CASSLVGNQPQHF
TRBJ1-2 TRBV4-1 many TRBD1 TGCGCCAGCAGACTGTTCGGGACAGAGAATTATGGCTACACCTTC CASRLFGTENYGYTF
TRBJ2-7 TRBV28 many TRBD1 TGTGCCAGCAGTCGGACAGGGGTTGTTTACGAGCAGTACTTC CASSRTGVVYEQYF
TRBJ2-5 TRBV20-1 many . TGCAGTGCTATTGGCCCCGGGGGCGAGACCCAGTACTTC CSAIGPGGETQYF
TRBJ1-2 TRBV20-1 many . TGCAGTGCTAGAGAGGCCAGGGCCTATGGCTACACCTTC CSAREARAYGYTF
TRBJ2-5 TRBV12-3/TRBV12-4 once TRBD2 TGTGCCAGCAGTCCCAGGATGGCTAGCGGGGCCCAAGAGACCCAGTACTTC CASSPRMASGAQETQYF
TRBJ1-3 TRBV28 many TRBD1 TGTGCCAGCACCGAGACAGGGAGCTCTGGAAACACCATATATTTT CASTETGSSGNTIYF
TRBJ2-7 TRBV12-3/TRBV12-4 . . TGTGCCAGCACCCTTGGGGTGGGAGTCAGCTACGAGCAGTACTTC CASTLGVGVSYEQYF
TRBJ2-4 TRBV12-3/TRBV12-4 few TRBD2 TGTGCCAGCAGCCTCAGAGCGGGAACAATAGCCAAAAACATTAAGTACTTC CASSLRAGTIAKNIKYF
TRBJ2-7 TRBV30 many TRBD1 TGTGCCTGGATGGAGGACAGGGCCTACGAGCAGTACTTC CAWMEDRAYEQYF
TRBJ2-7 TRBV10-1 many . TGCGCCAGCGGGCAATTGGGATACGAGCAGTACTTC CASGQLGYEQYF
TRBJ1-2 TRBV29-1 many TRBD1 TGCAGCGCCGGGACAGGGGACACCTATGGCTACACCTTC CSAGTGDTYGYTF
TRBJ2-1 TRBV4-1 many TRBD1 TGCGCCAGCAGCCAAGGGCGGACAGGGGCGAGTGAGCAGTTCTTC CASSQGRTGASEQFF
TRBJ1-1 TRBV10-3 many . TGTGCCATCAGTGAGTCGGGCAGGGAGAACACTGAAGCTTTCTTT CAISESGRENTEAFF